One sample yielded the 20 T cell receptor beta chains listed below, sequenced in a study of blood T cell repertoires in COVID-19. Clones were read by immunoSEQ multiplex PCR, and TCRdb kept only the in-frame ones, dropping some. The data contain some 220,000 clones, 82% of them seen just once; the ten biggest clones take up less than 6%. The sample consisted of peripheral blood. Receptor source: an older woman with COVID-19, enrolled during active disease.

CDR3: CASSLSRDRSSYEQYF. CDR3 bases: TGTGCCAGCAGCTTATCCCGAGACAGGAGCTCCTACGAGCAGTACTTC. V usage is TRBV7-2 and J usage is TRBJ2-7, with D maybe TRBD1 (6 bases). V shed 2 bases and J shed 0 bases, with 14 bases lying between them. The germline CDR1 and CDR2 sequences are SGHTA and FQGNSA. The CDR3 length is 16 residues. The full variable domain, with the rest looked up from reference TRBV7-2 and TRBJ2-7, is GAGVSQSPSNKVTEKGKDVELRCDPISGHTALYWYRQSLGQGLEFLIYFQGNSAPDKSGLPSDRFSAERTGGSVSTLTIQRTQQEDSAVYLCASSLSRDRSSYEQYFGPGTRLTVT.

The rearrangement uses TRBV14 and TRBJ2-3, with D unresolved. The germline V gene encodes CDR1 SGHDN and CDR2 FVKESK. V lost 1 base to trimming and J lost 6 bases, with 11 bases between them. This CDR3 is built from 14 residues. The CDR3 sequence: CASSQAATVDTQYF. In nucleotides, the CDR3 is TGTGCCAGCAGCCAAGCCGCCACGGTGGATACGCAGTATTTT.

The gene calls are TRBV6-2 or TRBV6-3 and TRBJ2-7; D is perhaps TRBD1 (5 bases). The V gene's germline CDR1 is MNHEY and CDR2 SVGEGT. The length of the CDR3 is 15 residues. V was pared by 1 base and J by 0 bases, with 10 bases between. CDR3 DNA: TGTGCCAGCAGTTACTGGCGTCAGGGCTCCTACGAGCAGTACTTC. Protein: CASSYWRQGSYEQYF.

The chain recombines TRBV9 with TRBJ2-1, with TRBD2 matching 10 bases. CDR3 size: 16 residues. The ends lost 2 bases at V and 0 bases at J; junction bases unmatched: 2. From germline, CDR1 is SGDLS and CDR2 YYNGEE. This CDR3 is CASSVGLAVSYNEQFF. The CDR3 nucleotides read TGTGCCAGCAGCGTCGGACTAGCGGTCTCCTACAATGAGCAGTTCTTC.

The chain couples TRBV28 to TRBJ1-6, with TRBD1 matching 10 bases. This CDR3 contains 14 residues. Per the germline V gene, CDR1 is MDHEN and CDR2 is SYDVKM. V shed 6 bases and J 10 bases; nucleotides not matched to a gene: 6. The CDR3 DNA reads TGTGCCAGCAGGGGACAGGGGTCGGGGTCACCCCTCCACTTT. Translation gives CASRGQGSGSPLHF.

The chain has TRBV7-3 and TRBJ1-1, with D perhaps matching TRBD1 (6 bases). Germline V gene sequence: CDR1 SGHTA, CDR2 FQGTGA. V was clipped by 2 bases and J by 1 base, with 8 bases between them. The CDR3 loop spans 14 amino acids. The CDR3 sequence: CASSLSGANTEAFF. The CDR3 region has the DNA TGTGCCAGCAGCTTATCAGGGGCGAACACTGAAGCTTTCTTT.

This clone has only a few counts. The gene calls are TRBV5-5 and TRBJ1-4; D gene ambiguous. This CDR3 spans 16 amino acids. Germline V lookup: CDR1 SGHKS, CDR2 YYEKEE (reference sequence). Between the trimmed V and J ends, which lost 0 bases and 1 base, there was a span of 10 bases. The CDR3 loop is CASSLGFRRTNEKLFF. In nucleotides, the CDR3 is TGTGCCAGCAGCTTGGGTTTCCGGAGAACTAATGAAAAACTGTTTTTT. The entire variable domain, with the rest obtained from reference TRBV5-5 and TRBJ1-4, is as follows: DAGVTQSPTHLIKTRGQQVTLRCSPISGHKSVSWYQQVLGQGPQFIFQYYEKEERGRGNFPDRFSARQFPNYSSELNVNALLLGDSALYLCASSLGFRRTNEKLFFGSGTQLSVL.

Concerning this clone itself: The sample has other DNA sequences that encode this CDR3 too. The chain is built from TRBV19 and TRBJ1-5; a possible D gene is TRBD1 (5 bases). The CDR3 extends over 12 amino acids. Looked up from germline, CDR1 is LNHDA and CDR2 is SQIVND (reference sequence). The germline V and J ends were trimmed by 8 bases and 1 base, with 6 bases remaining between them. In DNA, the CDR3 is TGTGCCAGTCGGGGGAGCAATCAGCCCCAGCATTTT. Translating it yields CASRGSNQPQHF.

J is TRBJ2-5 and V is TRBV5-1; 9 bases align to TRBD2. V lost 2 bases to trimming and J lost 0 bases; unmatched junction nucleotides: 8. The germline gives CDR1 SGHRS, CDR2 YFSETQ. The CDR3 contains 17 residues. CDR3 loop: CASSFSASGTYQETQYF. CDR3 DNA sequence: TGCGCCAGCAGCTTTTCGGCTAGCGGGACGTACCAAGAGACCCAGTACTTC.

This clone was observed once. V is TRBV6-5 and J is TRBJ1-1; no clear D. V lost 7 bases and J 0 bases, leaving 15 bases between the germline ends. The CDR3 spans 15 residues. Germline CDR1 reads MNHEY; CDR2 reads SVGAGI. This CDR3 reads CASNLRGLMNTEAFF. CDR3 nucleotides: TGTGCCAGCAATTTAAGAGGGCTCATGAACACTGAAGCTTTCTTT.

The chain combines TRBV7-2 with TRBJ2-7, with D tentatively TRBD1 (5 bases). The germline V gene encodes CDR1 SGHTA and CDR2 FQGNSA. V lost 5 bases and J lost 6, with 17 bases in between. This CDR3 is built from 14 residues. As DNA, the CDR3 is TGTGCCAGCAGCCAAGGACAAAGGGCAGGCGAGCAGTACTTC. This codes for CASSQGQRAGEQYF.

This chain connects TRBV28 to TRBJ1-4, with 8 bases aligning to TRBD1. The CDR3 totals 14 residues. In germline, CDR1 is MDHEN, CDR2 SYDVKM. V trimming: 6 bases; J trimming: 3 bases; junction bases outside the gene matches: 3. CDR3: CASRIQGANEKLFF. CDR3 bases: TGTGCCAGCAGGATACAGGGGGCTAATGAAAAACTGTTTTTT.

The gene calls are TRBV18 and TRBJ1-2, with TRBD1 identical over 7 bases. The ends lost 3 bases at V and 1 base at J; junction bases unmatched: 8. The germline V gene has CDR1 KGHSH and CDR2 LQKENI. The CDR3 loop spans 16 amino acids. As DNA, the CDR3 is TGTGCCAGCTCACCCATGGAGGGGGCAGATAACTATGGCTACACCTTC. It is translated as CASSPMEGADNYGYTF.

V gene TRBV7-2 combines with J gene TRBJ1-4; D is perhaps TRBD1 (6 bases). This CDR3 is built from 14 residues. V dropped 5 bases and J dropped 6 bases, with 13 bases sitting between them. Germline V gene data show CDR1 as SGHTA and CDR2 as FQGNSA. The CDR3 is CASSPLGAYEKLFF. In DNA form, the CDR3 reads TGTGCCAGCAGCCCTTTGGGGGCATATGAAAAACTGTTTTTT.

With respect to this clone: The same CDR3 is also encoded by other DNA sequences in this sample. The J gene is TRBJ2-2, the V gene TRBV19, with TRBD2 as a possible D gene (6 bases). In germline, CDR1 is LNHDA, CDR2 SQIVND (reference sequence). This CDR3 region has 15 residues. V lost 3 bases to trimming and J lost 2 bases, with 10 bases between them. The CDR3, as DNA: TGTGCCAGTAGTATGGGGACTGCAAACACCGGGGAGCTGTTTTTT. Its translation is CASSMGTANTGELFF.

The chain couples TRBV28 to TRBJ1-6; D unclear. Trimming pared 5 bases from V and 10 bases from J, leaving 12 bases between. The CDR3 is 13 amino acids. Germline V gives CDR1 MDHEN, CDR2 SYDVKM. CDR3 bases: TGTGCCAGCAGTCTCGACACGGTCTCACCCCTCCACTTT. It translates to CASSLDTVSPLHF.

Points on this clone: Since a much larger clone is just one base distant, this may be a read error. The chain recombines TRBV7-2 with TRBJ1-5, with D possibly being TRBD1 (6 bases). Looked up from germline, CDR1 is SGHTA and CDR2 is FQGNSA. V lost 3 bases and J lost 4, with 7 bases in between. The CDR3 sequence is 13 residues long. The CDR3 spells CASSFDRNQPQHF. The CDR3 nucleotides read TGTGCCAGCAGCTTCGACAGGAATCAGCCCCAGCATTTT.

A single count supports this clone. The J gene is TRBJ2-3, the V gene TRBV2; weak D call: TRBD2 (5 bases). Germline-derived CDR1 and CDR2 are SNHLY and FYNNEI. Trimming left V 9 bases short and J 4 bases short, with 17 bases between. CDR3 length equals 14 residues. CDR3 in amino acids: CASGLGAAADTQYF. The CDR3 DNA reads TGTGCCAGTGGGCTAGGAGCGGCGGCAGATACGCAGTATTTT.

The chain couples TRBV20-1 to TRBJ1-5, with TRBD1 as a possible D gene (5 bases). The germline V gene encodes CDR1 DFQATT and CDR2 SNEGSKA (reference sequence). Trimming cost V 3 bases and J 1 base, with 10 bases left between them. This CDR3 is built from 14 residues. CDR3 sequence (DNA): TGCAGTGCTAGTCTCCGGGGGAGCAATCAGCCCCAGCATTTT. It translates to CSASLRGSNQPQHF.

The chain uses TRBV19 and TRBJ1-2, with 9 nucleotides matching TRBD1. The CDR3 is made up of 13 amino acids. Germline loops: CDR1 LNHDA, CDR2 SQIVND (reference sequence). The trim removed 7 bases at V and 4 bases at J, leaving 4 bases unmatched. In DNA, the CDR3 is TGTGCCAGTACCGGGACAGGGAGCTATGGCTACACCTTC. As protein: CASTGTGSYGYTF.